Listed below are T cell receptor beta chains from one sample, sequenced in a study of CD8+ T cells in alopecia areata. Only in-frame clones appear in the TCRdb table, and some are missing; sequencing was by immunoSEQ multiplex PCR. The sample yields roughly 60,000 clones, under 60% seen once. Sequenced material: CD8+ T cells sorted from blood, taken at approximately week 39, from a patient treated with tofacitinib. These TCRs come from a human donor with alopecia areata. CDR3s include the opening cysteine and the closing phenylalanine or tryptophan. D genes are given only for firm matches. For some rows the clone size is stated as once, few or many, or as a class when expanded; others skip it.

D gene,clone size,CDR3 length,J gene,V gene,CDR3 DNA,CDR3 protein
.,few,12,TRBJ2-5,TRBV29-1,TGCAGCGTGAAGGGAAACCTCGGGACCCAGTACTTC,CSVKGNLGTQYF
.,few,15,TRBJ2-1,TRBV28,TGTGCCAGCAGTCCCCTAGGGGGGCCTTACAATGAGCAGTTCTTC,CASSPLGGPYNEQFF
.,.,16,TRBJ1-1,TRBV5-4,TGTGCCAGCACCCTTCGAGGGGAGGAGTTGAACACTGAAGCTTTCTTT,CASTLRGEELNTEAFF
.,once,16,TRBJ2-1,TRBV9,TGTGCCAGCAGCGATACGGGGCAAGTCTACTACAATGAGCAGTTCTTC,CASSDTGQVYYNEQFF
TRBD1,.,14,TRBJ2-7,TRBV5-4,TGTGCCAGCAGCTGGGGAACAGGGGGCTACGAGCAGTACTTC,CASSWGTGGYEQYF
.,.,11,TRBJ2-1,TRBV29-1,TGCAGCGTCGGCAGTTACAATGAGCAGTTCTTC,CSVGSYNEQFF
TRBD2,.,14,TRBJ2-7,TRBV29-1,TGCAGTTGCCAACTAGCGGGAGTCCCCTACGAGCAGTACTTC,CSCQLAGVPYEQYF
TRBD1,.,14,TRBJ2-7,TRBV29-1,TGCAGCGTTAAAATCGGGACAGGGGACTACGAGCAGTACTTC,CSVKIGTGDYEQYF
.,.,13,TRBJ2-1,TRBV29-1,TGCAGCGTTCGGGAGAGCGCGGGGAATGAGCAGTTCTTC,CSVRESAGNEQFF
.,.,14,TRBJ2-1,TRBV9,TGTGCCAGCAGCGTAGAGGGGGGGGACAATGAGCAGTTCTTC,CASSVEGGDNEQFF
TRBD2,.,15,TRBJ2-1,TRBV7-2,TGTGCCAGCAGCTTTAGCGGGAGGGATAGAAATGAGCAGTTCTTC,CASSFSGRDRNEQFF
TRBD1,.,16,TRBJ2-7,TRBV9,TGTGCCAGCAGCCTCGACAAAGGGACAGGGGTTGGCGAGCAGTACTTC,CASSLDKGTGVGEQYF
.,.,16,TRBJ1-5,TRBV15,TGTGCCACCAGCAAAATCCGGGCCGGCCTCGATCAGCCCCAGCATTTT,CATSKIRAGLDQPQHF
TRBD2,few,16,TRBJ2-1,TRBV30,TGTGCCTGGAGGGACGGGACTAGCGGGAGGGGGGGGGAGCAGTTCTTC,CAWRDGTSGRGGEQFF
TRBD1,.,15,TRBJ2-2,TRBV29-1,TGCAGCGTTGAAGAAAAGGGACAGGGAACCGGGGAGCTGTTTTTT,CSVEEKGQGTGELFF
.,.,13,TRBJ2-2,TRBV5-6,TGTGCCAGCAGCCCCGTTCTCACCGGGGAGCTGTTTTTT,CASSPVLTGELFF
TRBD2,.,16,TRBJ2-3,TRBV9,TGTGCCAGCAGCGTACCCGGCGGGAGCGGAGCAGATACGCAGTATTTT,CASSVPGGSGADTQYF
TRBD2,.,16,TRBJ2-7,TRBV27,TGTGCCAGCAGTTTAGGGCTAGCGGGAGGTCCCTACGAGCAGTACTTC,CASSLGLAGGPYEQYF
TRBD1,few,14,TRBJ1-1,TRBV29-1,TGCAGCGCTAGGGGAGGACAGGGGGACACTGAAGCTTTCTTT,CSARGGQGDTEAFF
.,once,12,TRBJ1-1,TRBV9,TGTGCCAGCAAGGAGATGAACACTGAAGCTTTCTTT,CASKEMNTEAFF
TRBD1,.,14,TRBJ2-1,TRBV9,TGTGCCAGCAGCGGGACAGGGGGCAGGAATGAGCAGTTCTTC,CASSGTGGRNEQFF
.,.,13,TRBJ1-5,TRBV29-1,TGCAGCGTCTCCCCGGGACTGAATCAGCCCCAGCATTTT,CSVSPGLNQPQHF
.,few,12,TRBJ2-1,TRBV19,TGTGCCACCGACAAGGGAGCCAATGAGCAGTTCTTC,CATDKGANEQFF
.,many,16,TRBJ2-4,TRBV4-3,TGCGCCAGCAGCCAATCCGGGGGACTAGCCAAAAACATTCAGTACTTC,CASSQSGGLAKNIQYF
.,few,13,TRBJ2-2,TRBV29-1,TGCAGCGTTGGGGACCCCGACACCGGGGAGCTGTTTTTT,CSVGDPDTGELFF
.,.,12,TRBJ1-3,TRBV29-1,TGCAGCGTCGACCAAGGAGGAAACACCATATATTTT,CSVDQGGNTIYF
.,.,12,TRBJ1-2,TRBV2,TGTGCCGCCATTAGAAGGGGACTTGGCTACACCTTC,CAAIRRGLGYTF
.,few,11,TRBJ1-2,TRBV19,TGTGCCAGTATCTCGGCTACTGGCTACACCTTC,CASISATGYTF
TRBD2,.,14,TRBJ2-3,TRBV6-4,TGTGCCAGCAGTGACTCGGGACTAGAAACTACGCAGTATTTT,CASSDSGLETTQYF
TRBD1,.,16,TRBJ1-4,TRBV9,TGTGCCAGCAGCGTAGATGGGACAGGGGGTAATGAAAAACTGTTTTTT,CASSVDGTGGNEKLFF
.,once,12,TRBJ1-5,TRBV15,TGTGCCACCAGCGGTGGGGGCCAGCCCCAGCATTTT,CATSGGGQPQHF
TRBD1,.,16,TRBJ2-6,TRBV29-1,TGCAGCGCCCTCGGGACAGAGCGGTCTGGGGCCAACGTCCTGACTTTC,CSALGTERSGANVLTF
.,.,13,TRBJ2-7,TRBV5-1,TGCGCCAGCAGCTTCGGGGTCCAGTACGAGCAGTACTTC,CASSFGVQYEQYF
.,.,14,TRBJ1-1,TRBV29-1,TGCAGCGTTGAAGATCACAGTTCCAACACTGAAGCTTTCTTT,CSVEDHSSNTEAFF